The sequence of this T cell receptor (beta chain) was determined in a study of T and B cells in COVID-19 patients. Each TRB amplification used about 250-550 ng of genomic DNA from blood. Trimming stripped 5 bases from V and 8 bases from J, with 15 bases between. CDR3 size: 14 residues. Germline CDR1 and CDR2: KGHDR and SFDVKD. Overall study results and limits: Clonality of TRB repertoires was high in active COVID-19; recovery brought above-healthy diversity and richness.

TRB rearrangements were amplified by multiplex PCR with BIOMED2 TRB-A/B primers. Via MiXCR, TCRdb re-called the multiplex PCR reads, giving one row per CDR3 protein. Among around 5,000 distinct CDR3 sequences listed, 27% were seen once. On this clonotype: Its antigen remains unidentified.

The chain combines TRBV24-1 with TRBJ2-1, with a possible D match to TRBD2 (6 bases). The sequencing sample was made of blood. The clonotype comes from a human donor with active COVID-19. CDR3 coding DNA: TGTGCCACCAGTGGGGCAGGGCGGAGGGATGAGCAGTTCTTC. It yields the protein CATSGAGRRDEQFF.